This T cell receptor beta chain comes out of a study of regulatory and conventional T cells in RAG deficiency. The sorted conventional CD4+ T cells were CD25-low and CD127-high, with genomic DNA sequenced. This clone has only one observation. The CDR3 covers 16 residues. Trimming removed 6 bases from V and 4 bases from J, with 21 bases in between. Germline V gives CDR1 MDHEN, CDR2 SYDVKM. The repertoire was sequenced with immunoSEQ multiplex PCR; TCRdb's copy has only in-frame clones and lacks some. The table lists 45,000 or so clones, around 90% of them singletons. The data also belong to a second study, concerning regulatory T cells. That work contributes: The primer mix had 52 TRBV and 13 TRBJ primers.

V and J are TRBV28 and TRBJ1-2; no clear D gene. The receptor was isolated from a human donor in good health. Sequenced input: CD4+ effector T cells sorted from blood. In nucleotides, the CDR3 is TGTGCCAGCAGACCCTCGTGGGGTCCCCTCACCTATGGCTACACCTTC. Its translation is CASRPSWGPLTYGYTF.